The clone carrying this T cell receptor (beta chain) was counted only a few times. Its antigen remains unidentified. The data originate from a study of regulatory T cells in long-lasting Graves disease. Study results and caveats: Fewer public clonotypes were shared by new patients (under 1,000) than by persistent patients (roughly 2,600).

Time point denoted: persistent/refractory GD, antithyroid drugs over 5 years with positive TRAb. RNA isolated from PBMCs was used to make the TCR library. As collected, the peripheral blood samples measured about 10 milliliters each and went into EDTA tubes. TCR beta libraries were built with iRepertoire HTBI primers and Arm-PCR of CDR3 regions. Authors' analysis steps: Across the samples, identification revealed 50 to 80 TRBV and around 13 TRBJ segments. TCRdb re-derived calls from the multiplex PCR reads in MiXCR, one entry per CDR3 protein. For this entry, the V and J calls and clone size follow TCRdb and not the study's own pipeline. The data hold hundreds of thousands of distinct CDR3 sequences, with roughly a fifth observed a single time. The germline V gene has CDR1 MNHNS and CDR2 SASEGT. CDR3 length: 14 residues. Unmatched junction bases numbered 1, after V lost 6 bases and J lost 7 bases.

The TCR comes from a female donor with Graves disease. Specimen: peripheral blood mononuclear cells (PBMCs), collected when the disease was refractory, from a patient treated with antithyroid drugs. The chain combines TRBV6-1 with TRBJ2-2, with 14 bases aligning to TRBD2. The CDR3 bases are TGTGCCAGCAGCGGGACTAGCGGGAGCGGGGAGCTGTTTTTT. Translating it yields CASSGTSGSGELFF.